The clone carrying this TCR beta chain occurred a few times. Its cognate antigen is unknown. Germline V CDR1 and CDR2: LGHNA, YNFKEQ. V was pared by 3 bases and J by 5 bases, with 7 bases of the junction left unmatched. This CDR3 comprises 15 residues. The source of the sample is a study of response to subunit inactivated influenza vaccine. TCRdb ran MiXCR on the RT-PCR reads and lists one entry per CDR3 protein. The sample comprises about 800,000 distinct CDR3 sequences, approximately 21% of which are singletons, and around 9.6% rests with the top ten. The study's findings and limits: Each seasonal influenza vaccination recruits few new T cells, the authors suggested.

This clonotype was obtained from a man over 45 who received an inactivated influenza vaccine. The chain combines TRBV4-2 with TRBJ2-5; 9 bases align to TRBD1. This material consisted of PBMCs from blood, taken 5 days after vaccination. The DNA of the CDR3 is TGTGCCAGCAGCCAGGCGGGACAGGGTGTGGAGACCCAGTACTTC. It is translated as CASSQAGQGVETQYF.